This is a list of T cell receptor beta chains from one sample in a study of blood T cells in healthy people across ages. TCRdb ran MiXCR on the 5' RACE reads and lists one entry per CDR3 protein. Seen here are 1.5 million to 2 million distinct CDR3 sequences, roughly 50% observed once, and the top ten hold around 2.1%. What was sequenced was blood. Receptors originate from a woman aged 40-49 years in good health. Each CDR3 is given with its conserved first and last residue. D genes are given only for firm matches. Part of the rows lack a size; the others show once, few, many or a class for expanded clones.

d_call	v_call	clone_size	j_call	cdr3_nt	cdr3_aa
TRBD1	TRBV27	-	TRBJ2-1	TGTGCCAGCAGTTTACCGACAGGGGGCGGCTACAATGAGCAGTTTTTC	CASSLPTGGGYNEQFF
TRBD2	TRBV7-2	few	TRBJ2-7	TGTGCCAGCAGCCTGCCGGCGGGGGGGCCTACGGACTACGAGCAGTACTTC	CASSLPAGGPTDYEQYF
TRBD1	TRBV4-1	-	TRBJ2-7	TGCGCCAGCAGCCAAGGTGTGGGACAGGTTAGCTCCTACGAGCAGTACTTC	CASSQGVGQVSSYEQYF
-	TRBV9	-	TRBJ2-1	TGTGCCAGCAGCGTAGGGGAAGATGAGCAGTTCTTC	CASSVGEDEQFF
-	TRBV20-1	-	TRBJ1-2	TGCAGTGCTAGAGATTCGCCTGTCCCACTGGATGGCTACACCTTC	CSARDSPVPLDGYTF
TRBD2	TRBV20-1	-	TRBJ2-5	TGCAGTGCTATTTTCAGCGGGGAGGAGACCCAGTACTTC	CSAIFSGEETQYF
-	TRBV20-1	-	TRBJ1-1	TGCAGTGCTAGAGGCGGAAATTCGAGGGGTGACACACGAGCTTTCTTT	CSARGGNSRGDTRAFF
-	TRBV7-8	-	TRBJ2-3	TGTGCCAGCAGCTTAGCCCACAGGCGTGTTCCGTCGGGGGCCCCGGGGTGGGATACGCAGTATTTT	CASSLAHRRVPSGAPGWDTQYF
-	TRBV19	-	TRBJ1-1	TGTGCCAGTAGTTCCCCCGACCTTCTGAACACTGAAGCTTTCTTT	CASSSPDLLNTEAFF
TRBD1	TRBV27	-	TRBJ2-7	TGTGCCAGCAGTTCAACAGGGGTCGTTACCTACGAGCAGTACTTC	CASSSTGVVTYEQYF
-	TRBV15	few	TRBJ2-7	TGTGCCACCGAGATACCAGGGAAACACGAGCAGTACTTC	CATEIPGKHEQYF
-	TRBV12-3/TRBV12-4	-	TRBJ2-1	TGTGCCAGCAGCCCTAAGGCCCAGAGTAGTGAGCAGTTCTTC	CASSPKAQSSEQFF
-	TRBV12-3/TRBV12-4	-	TRBJ2-5	TGTGCCAGCAGTTCCTTTACGGAGACCCAGTACTTC	CASSSFTETQYF
TRBD2	TRBV12-3/TRBV12-4	-	TRBJ2-3	TGTGCCAGCAGTTTGCCTAGCGGGGGGCCAGTAGATACGCAGTATTTT	CASSLPSGGPVDTQYF
TRBD1	TRBV6-1	-	TRBJ2-7	TGTGCCAGCAGCGATACCCGACAGGGAGTCTCCTACGAGCAGTACTTC	CASSDTRQGVSYEQYF
-	TRBV20-1	few	TRBJ2-1	TGCAGTGCTAGAACTAGTGTCTCCTACAATGAGCAGTTCTTC	CSARTSVSYNEQFF
-	TRBV4-2	few	TRBJ2-1	TGTGCCAGCAGCCAAAGCCGCGCCAGTTTGAAGGGGTTCTTC	CASSQSRASLKGFF
TRBD2	TRBV6-6	-	TRBJ2-7	TGTGCCAGCAGTTACCAAGTGACTAGCTCCTACAATGAGCAGTACTTC	CASSYQVTSSYNEQYF
-	TRBV5-1	few	TRBJ2-5	TGCGCCAGCAGCTTGGAGCAGGGGACATGGGAGACCCAGTACTTC	CASSLEQGTWETQYF
-	TRBV10-3	few	TRBJ2-7	TGTGCCATCAGTGATAGGCAGGTTAGCTCCTACGAGCAGTACTTC	CAISDRQVSSYEQYF
-	TRBV9	-	TRBJ2-1	TGTGCCAGCAGCGTCGGGACGGTCAGCTCCTACAATGAGCAGTTCTTC	CASSVGTVSSYNEQFF
-	TRBV9	-	TRBJ1-6	TGTGCCAGCAGCGTAGGATCCGATTCACCCCTCCACTTT	CASSVGSDSPLHF
TRBD2	TRBV6-5	-	TRBJ2-7	TGTGCCAGCAGTTACTCAGGGACTAGCGACGCCTACGAGCAGTACTTC	CASSYSGTSDAYEQYF
-	TRBV7-3	-	TRBJ1-5	TGTGCCAGCAGCCCGCTCAGTCAGCCCCAGCATTTT	CASSPLSQPQHF
-	TRBV5-6	few	TRBJ1-2	TGTGCCAGCAGCTCCCGGGAGCCCTGGGGAAACTATGGCTACACCTTC	CASSSREPWGNYGYTF
-	TRBV7-9	-	TRBJ2-6	TGTGCCAGCAGCTCCGCCGTGAGTAACTCTGGGGCCAACGTCCTGACTTTC	CASSSAVSNSGANVLTF
-	TRBV2	-	TRBJ1-2	TGTGCCAGCAGTGAAGCGCAGGGGCCTGGATATGGCTACACCTTC	CASSEAQGPGYGYTF
TRBD2	TRBV20-1	few	TRBJ2-1	TGCAGTGCTAGGCGCTTCGGGGCGGGAGCTAACAATGAGCAGTTCTTC	CSARRFGAGANNEQFF
TRBD2	TRBV7-2	-	TRBJ2-1	TGTGCCAGCAGCTTCACCGGGGGGACTGGATCCAGTGAGCAGTTCTTC	CASSFTGGTGSSEQFF
TRBD1	TRBV6-5	-	TRBJ1-2	TGTGCCAGCAGTTACAGTACGGGACAGTTTGGCTACACCTTC	CASSYSTGQFGYTF
-	TRBV14	-	TRBJ1-2	TGTGCCAGCAGCCAAGAGGGGTCAGGGGCAGATGGCTACACCTTC	CASSQEGSGADGYTF
TRBD2	TRBV10-3	-	TRBJ2-3	TGTGCCATCAGTGAGGGACTAGCGGACACTAGCACAGATACGCAGTATTTT	CAISEGLADTSTDTQYF